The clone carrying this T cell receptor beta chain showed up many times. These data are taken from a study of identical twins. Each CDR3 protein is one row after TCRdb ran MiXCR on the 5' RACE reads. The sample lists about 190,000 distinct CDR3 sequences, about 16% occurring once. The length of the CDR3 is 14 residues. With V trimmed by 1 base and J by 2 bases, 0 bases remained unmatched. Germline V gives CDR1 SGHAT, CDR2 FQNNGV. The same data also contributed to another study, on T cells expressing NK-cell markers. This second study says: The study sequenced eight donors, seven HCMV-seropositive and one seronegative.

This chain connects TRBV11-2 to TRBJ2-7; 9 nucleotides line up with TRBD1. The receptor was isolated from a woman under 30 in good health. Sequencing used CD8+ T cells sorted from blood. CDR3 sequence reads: CASSLGTGAYEQYF. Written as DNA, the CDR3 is TGTGCCAGCAGCTTAGGGACAGGGGCCTACGAGCAGTACTTC. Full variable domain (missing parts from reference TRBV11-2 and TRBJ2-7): EAGVAQSPRYKIIEKRQSVAFWCNPISGHATLYWYQQILGQGPKLLIQFQNNGVVDDSQLPKDRFSAERLKGVDSTLKIQPAKLEDSAVYLCASSLGTGAYEQYFGPGTRLTVT.